The 30 T cell receptor beta chains reported below all come from one sample, sequenced in a study of shared clonotypes between healthy human individuals. Clones were read by immunoSEQ multiplex PCR, and TCRdb kept only the in-frame ones, dropping some. The table lists roughly 700,000 clones, less than 95% of them singletons. The sequenced material came from memory CD8+ T cells from PBMCs. Subset specified: CD45RO+ cells pooled with CCR7-negative TemRA cells. These receptors were collected from a man aged 18 to 30 in good health. Some clones in this sample may be carry-over from other donors' samples.

V is TRBV27 and J is TRBJ2-1; TRBD1 matches at 7 bases. From germline, CDR1 is MNHEY and CDR2 SMNVEV (reference sequence). V gave up 5 bases and J gave up 4 bases; unmatched junction bases: 5. The CDR3 is 14 amino acids. The CDR3 reads CASSRGQIYNEQFF. The CDR3 DNA sequence: TGTGCCAGCAGTCGGGGACAGATTTACAATGAGCAGTTCTTC.

CDR3 coding DNA: TGTGCCAGCAGCTATACTGGTGTGAATGAGCAGTTCTTC. Translated: CASSYTGVNEQFF. The chain has TRBV11-2 and TRBJ2-1, with D unresolved. Per the germline V gene, CDR1 is SGHAT and CDR2 is FQNNGV. This CDR3 spans 13 amino acids. V was shortened by 4 bases and J by 7 bases, with 11 bases between the two germline ends.

This chain uses TRBV13 with TRBJ2-7, with 8 bases that match TRBD1. CDR1 and CDR2 from the germline V gene are PRHDT and FYEKMQ (reference sequence). Losses at the gene ends were 5 bases for V and 4 bases for J; bases not matched to a gene: 7. CDR3 size: 14 residues. This CDR3 is CASSQDRGQYEQYF. The CDR3 region has the DNA TGTGCCAGCAGCCAAGACAGGGGCCAGTACGAGCAGTACTTC.

This chain links TRBV4-2 with TRBJ1-2, with D unresolved. Between the trimmed V and J ends, which lost 1 base and 3 bases, there was a span of 12 bases. From germline, CDR1 is LGHNA and CDR2 YNFKEQ. This CDR3 has 15 residues. The CDR3 is CASSQADQEDYGYTF. The DNA for the CDR3 is TGTGCCAGCAGCCAAGCTGATCAGGAAGACTATGGCTACACCTTC.

This chain joins TRBV29-1 and TRBJ2-7; either TRBD1 or TRBD2 may supply D (5 bases each). The CDR3 is made up of 15 amino acids. The ends were cut back, 7 bases at V and 7 bases at J, with 26 bases in the middle. Germline-derived CDR1 and CDR2 are SQVTM and ANQGSEA. CDR3 in amino acids: CSALFSWDGDGEQYF. CDR3 nucleotide sequence: TGCAGCGCTCTCTTTTCCTGGGACGGGGACGGAGAGCAGTACTTC.

The CDR3, as DNA: TGTGCCAGCAGCGTTGGGGACGGCCCTGGAAACACCATATATTTT. It encodes CASSVGDGPGNTIYF. The chain links TRBV9 to TRBJ1-3, with D maybe TRBD1 (5 bases). CDR1 and CDR2 (germline): SGDLS, YYNGEE. This CDR3 has 15 amino acids. Trimming took off 2 bases at V and 2 bases at J, with 11 bases between the two ends.

The V and J genes are TRBV5-6 and TRBJ2-2; 8 nucleotides align to TRBD1. This CDR3 has 15 amino acids. J lost 7 bases, V lost 5 bases, and 10 bases had no gene match. CDR1 and CDR2 from the germline V gene are SGHDT and YYEEEE. CDR3 coding DNA: TGTGCCAGCAGAACAGGGGGTTGGCTGAGCGGGGAGCTGTTTTTT. Translating gives CASRTGGWLSGELFF. The full variable domain, in which reference TRBV5-6 and TRBJ2-2 provide the parts outside the CDR3, is DAGVTQSPTHLIKTRGQQVTLRCSPKSGHDTVSWYQQALGQGPQFIFQYYEEEERQRGNFPDRFSGHQFPNYSSELNVNALLLGDSALYLCASRTGGWLSGELFFGEGSRLTVL.

This chain joins TRBV6-6 and TRBJ2-2, with D possibly being TRBD2 (5 bases). Trimming left V 8 bases short and J 11 bases short, with 12 bases between. The CDR3 contains 11 residues. The germline CDR1 and CDR2 sequences are MNHNY and SVGAGI (reference sequence). CDR3 protein: CASGRGLELFF. The CDR3 DNA reads TGTGCCAGCGGTAGAGGACTTGAGCTGTTTTTT.

The V call is TRBV6-5, the J call TRBJ1-6; D not certain. Trimming cost V 5 bases and J 2 bases, with 4 bases left between them. Germline loops: CDR1 MNHEY, CDR2 SVGAGI. This CDR3 is 13 amino acids long. CDR3 protein: CASSRPYNSPLHF. The CDR3, as DNA: TGTGCCAGCAGTAGACCCTATAATTCACCCCTCCACTTT.

Written as DNA, the CDR3 is TGTGCCAGTAGTATAGTTGGCGGGCCCACCTACGAGCAGTACTTC. Its translation: CASSIVGGPTYEQYF. V usage is TRBV19 and J usage is TRBJ2-7, with D possibly matching TRBD2 (5 bases). Trimming shortened V by 1 base and J by 2 bases, and 12 bases separated the two germline ends. Per the germline V gene, CDR1 is LNHDA and CDR2 is SQIVND (reference sequence). CDR3 length equals 15 residues.

DNA for the CDR3: TGTGCCAGCAGGGAGACAGTGAACACTGAAGCTTTCTTT. This encodes CASRETVNTEAFF. This chain uses TRBV27 with TRBJ1-1; possibly TRBD1 for D (5 bases). The germline V gene encodes CDR1 MNHEY and CDR2 SMNVEV (reference sequence). Between the trimmed V and J ends, which lost 6 bases and 0 bases, there was a span of 8 bases. This CDR3 comprises 13 residues.

Comments on this clone: The same CDR3 also results from other DNA sequences found in this sample. CDR3 amino acids: CAWSVRDSYEQYF. The DNA for the CDR3 is TGTGCCTGGAGTGTACGGGACTCCTACGAGCAGTACTTC. The rearrangement links TRBV30 to TRBJ2-7; possibly TRBD2 for D (5 bases). The length of the CDR3 is 13 residues. Trimming removed 0 bases from V and 0 bases from J, with 6 bases in between. Per the germline V gene, CDR1 is GTSNPN and CDR2 is SVGIG (reference sequence).

The CDR3 DNA sequence: TGTGCCAGCAGGTCAACGGACCCTGTACACGAGCAGTACTTC. Translating gives CASRSTDPVHEQYF. The chain uses TRBV11-2 and TRBJ2-7; no reliable D call. This CDR3 contains 14 residues. V shed 6 bases and J shed 5 bases, with 17 bases lying between them. Germline-derived CDR1 and CDR2 are SGHAT and FQNNGV.

The chain has TRBV5-8 and TRBJ2-7; D uncertain. This CDR3 comprises 19 residues. V dropped 0 bases and J dropped 5 bases, with 27 bases sitting between them. The germline CDR1 and CDR2 sequences are SGHTS and YDEGEE. The CDR3 sequence: CASSLGIETGSSLVHEQYF. The CDR3 DNA reads as TGTGCCAGCAGCTTGGGAATTGAGACCGGCTCTTCCCTGGTCCACGAGCAGTACTTC.

In nucleotides, the CDR3 is TGTGCCAGCAGCGAGGTAACAGGGGTAGCCTACGAGCAGTACTTC. It translates to CASSEVTGVAYEQYF. The V call is TRBV5-4, the J call TRBJ2-7; 7 nucleotides line up with TRBD1. Trimming removed 4 bases from V and 2 bases from J; junction bases left unmatched: 9. The germline gives CDR1 SGHNT, CDR2 YYREEE (reference sequence). The CDR3 runs to 15 residues. The full variable domain, with the rest looked up from reference TRBV5-4 and TRBJ2-7, is ETGVTQSPTHLIKTRGQQVTLRCSSQSGHNTVSWYQQALGQGPQFIFQYYREEENGRGNFPPRFSGLQFPNYSSELNVNALELDDSALYLCASSEVTGVAYEQYFGPGTRLTVT.

The chain employs TRBV9 and TRBJ2-1, with TRBD2 matching over 11 bases. V shed 0 bases, J shed 9 bases, and the junction held 5 bases outside the gene matches. This CDR3 comprises 15 residues. Germline V gene data show CDR1 as SGDLS and CDR2 as YYNGEE. The CDR3, as DNA: TGTGCCAGCAGCGTAGGACTAGCGGGACTAGTTGAGCAGTTCTTC. As protein: CASSVGLAGLVEQFF. The variable domain in full, with the rest retrieved from reference TRBV9 and TRBJ2-1, is DSGVTQTPKHLITATGQRVTLRCSPRSGDLSVYWYQQSLDQGLQFLIQYYNGEERAKGNILERFSAQQFPDLHSELNLSSLELGDSALYFCASSVGLAGLVEQFFGPGTRLTVL.

V usage is TRBV30 and J usage is TRBJ1-2, with a tentative D call TRBD1 (6 bases). Germline V lookup: CDR1 GTSNPN, CDR2 SVGIG (reference sequence). Trimming took 0 bases from V and 8 from J, leaving 16 bases between them. The CDR3 consists of 14 residues. CDR3 sequence: CAWSVVGGAHGYTF. The CDR3 bases are TGTGCCTGGAGTGTGGTGGGGGGGGCCCACGGCTACACCTTC.

The chain uses TRBV14 and TRBJ2-7; 10 bases fit TRBD2. CDR1 is SGHDN, CDR2 FVKESK, per germline. CDR3 length equals 14 residues. V lost 3 bases, J lost 7 bases, and 6 bases stayed unmatched. CDR3 sequence reads: CASSQLAGVREQYF. DNA for the CDR3: TGTGCCAGCAGCCAGCTAGCGGGAGTTAGAGAGCAGTACTTC.

This clone is a singleton in its sample. The CDR3 spells CASSIDRAGAYEQYF. CDR3 nucleotides: TGTGCCAGTAGTATAGATCGGGCAGGAGCCTACGAGCAGTACTTC. The genes are TRBV19 and TRBJ2-7; D gene ambiguous. Germline CDR1 and CDR2: LNHDA and SQIVND (reference sequence). The CDR3 has 15 residues. The V end lost 0 bases, the J end lost 2 bases, and 11 bases lay between the germline ends.

The V gene is TRBV6-6, the J gene TRBJ1-4; D ambiguous. Trimming left V 5 bases short and J 8 bases short, with 15 bases between. This CDR3 comprises 14 residues. The germline V gene encodes CDR1 MNHNY and CDR2 SVGAGI (reference sequence). The CDR3 loop reads CASSDPGLNEKLFF. Here the CDR3 DNA reads TGTGCCAGCAGTGACCCGGGTTTAAACGAAAAACTGTTTTTT.

This clone came up a few times. The chain joins TRBV19 to TRBJ1-1; 10 bases are a match to TRBD1. V lost 5 bases and J lost 3; bases outside the gene matches: 3. CDR1 is LNHDA, CDR2 SQIVND, per germline (reference sequence). The CDR3 is 14 residues long. The CDR3 coding sequence is TGTGCCAGTAGTCTCGGACAGGGGGACACTGAAGCTTTCTTT. It codes for CASSLGQGDTEAFF.

The chain carries TRBV5-1 and TRBJ2-7, with 8 bases fitting TRBD2. V was pared by 4 bases and J by 3 bases, with 12 bases of the junction left unmatched. The CDR3 length is 16 residues. Germline V gene sequence: CDR1 SGHRS, CDR2 YFSETQ. The CDR3 nucleotides read TGCGCCAGCAGCGAGAGAATAGGCGGGAGGTTCTACGAGCAGTACTTC. This sequence encodes CASSERIGGRFYEQYF.

J is TRBJ2-7 and V is TRBV5-1; D possibly uses TRBD1 or TRBD2 (5 bases each). Deletions cut 5 bases from V and 5 bases from J, with 20 bases between. CDR1 is SGHRS, CDR2 YFSETQ, per germline. The CDR3 is 15 amino acids. The CDR3 nucleotides read TGCGCCAGCAGAGGGGACGGCCCTTCCCCCCACGAGCAGTACTTC. It encodes CASRGDGPSPHEQYF.

This clone was recorded once. The rearrangement uses TRBV7-2 and TRBJ1-1, with TRBD1 matching 8 bases. CDR1 SGHTA and CDR2 FQGNSA come from the germline V gene. The CDR3 is 16 amino acids. The trim removed 5 bases at V and 3 bases at J, leaving 11 bases unmatched. The chain's CDR3 is CASSPTNGRGHTEAFF. CDR3 bases: TGTGCCAGCAGCCCAACCAACGGCAGGGGGCACACTGAAGCTTTCTTT. The variable domain in full, with the rest retrieved from reference TRBV7-2 and TRBJ1-1, is GAGVSQSPSNKVTEKGKDVELRCDPISGHTALYWYRQSLGQGLEFLIYFQGNSAPDKSGLPSDRFSAERTGGSVSTLTIQRTQQEDSAVYLCASSPTNGRGHTEAFFGQGTRLTVV.

The count of this clone is one. The V gene is TRBV10-3, the J gene TRBJ2-3; D gene ambiguous. Trimming shortened V by 8 bases and J by 1 base, and 10 bases separated the two germline ends. The germline CDR1 and CDR2 sequences are ENHRY and SYGVKD. The CDR3 is 13 residues long. The CDR3 DNA reads as TGTGCCATCGGGGAAGGGCGCACAGATACGCAGTATTTT. Translating gives CAIGEGRTDTQYF.

The chain couples TRBV10-3 to TRBJ1-5; D is possibly TRBD1 (5 bases). CDR3 length: 13 amino acids. Trimming took off 4 bases at V and 1 base at J, with 5 bases between the two ends. CDR1 and CDR2 from the germline V gene are ENHRY and SYGVKD. This CDR3 reads CAISGGSNQPQHF. The CDR3 DNA reads TGTGCCATCAGTGGGGGGAGCAATCAGCCCCAGCATTTT.

For the CDR3, the DNA is TGTGCCAGCAGTTACGGGCTAGCGGGAGGAACAGATACGCAGTATTTT. Translation gives CASSYGLAGGTDTQYF. The rearrangement links TRBV6-5 to TRBJ2-3, with 11 bases identical to TRBD2. CDR1 and CDR2 (germline): MNHEY, SVGAGI. After removal of 2 bases from V and 3 bases from J, the junction contained 4 bases not matched to a gene. The CDR3 extends over 16 amino acids.

The V call is TRBV9, the J call TRBJ2-2; 12 bases are shared with TRBD1. V shed 2 bases, J shed 5 bases, and the junction held 10 bases outside the gene matches. This CDR3 spans 18 amino acids. CDR1 is SGDLS and CDR2 is YYNGEE in the germline V gene. The CDR3 DNA reads as TGTGCCAGCAGCGTTGATCCGGGACAGGGGGCATGGACCGGGGAGCTGTTTTTT. The encoded protein is CASSVDPGQGAWTGELFF. The full variable domain, with the rest looked up from reference TRBV9 and TRBJ2-2, is DSGVTQTPKHLITATGQRVTLRCSPRSGDLSVYWYQQSLDQGLQFLIQYYNGEERAKGNILERFSAQQFPDLHSELNLSSLELGDSALYFCASSVDPGQGAWTGELFFGEGSRLTVL.

The chain carries TRBV19 and TRBJ1-2, with TRBD1 matching 12 bases. J lost 8 bases, V lost 8 bases, and 9 bases had no gene match. Germline CDR1 is LNHDA and CDR2 is SQIVND (reference sequence). This CDR3 spans 14 amino acids. The CDR3 coding sequence is TGTGCCAGTCAAACTCGGGACAGGGGGCTGGGCTACACCTTC. The encoded protein is CASQTRDRGLGYTF.

The V call is TRBV21-1, the J call TRBJ1-3; TRBD1 reflects the table's D call only, with no check against the DNA. TRBV21-1 constitutes a pseudogene. The CDR3 totals 15 residues. The CDR3 spells CASSPPQLAGNTIYF. The CDR3 DNA sequence: TGTGCCAGCAGTCCCCCACAGTTAGCTGGAAACACCATATATTTT.